A single sample gave rise to the 10 T cell receptor beta chains below, sequenced in a study of blood T cells in healthy people across ages. For the second PCR, which ran for roughly 7 to 11 cycles, a sample-barcoded 5' primer and a J-beta primer mix were used. MiXCR, applied by TCRdb to the 5' RACE reads, yields one record per CDR3 protein. This table has about 1.6 million distinct CDR3 sequences, 30% to 40% appearing once. Sequencing was done on a sample of blood. These receptors were obtained from a woman in her 30s in good health.

This clonotype came up a few times. The rearrangement uses TRBV30 and TRBJ2-1; TRBD1 matches at 7 bases. Germline CDR1 reads GTSNPN; CDR2 reads SVGIG (reference sequence). The CDR3 length is 14 residues. V shed 3 bases, J shed 3 bases, and the junction held 5 bases outside the gene matches. The CDR3 region is CAWSAGGLYNEQFF. The CDR3 DNA reads TGTGCCTGGAGCGCAGGGGGTCTCTACAATGAGCAGTTCTTC.

The rearrangement uses TRBV30 and TRBJ2-5; 7 bases map to TRBD1. This CDR3 has 14 amino acids. V gave up 7 bases and J gave up 4 bases; unmatched junction bases: 12. Looked up from germline, CDR1 is GTSNPN and CDR2 is SVGIG (reference sequence). The DNA for the CDR3 is TGTGCCTTTCGCCCGAGGACAGGCGGAGAGACCCAGTACTTC. Translation gives CAFRPRTGGETQYF.

This clonotype appeared a few times. The rearrangement uses TRBV20-1 and TRBJ2-1, with TRBD2 as a possible D gene (7 bases). Germline loops: CDR1 DFQATT, CDR2 SNEGSKA (reference sequence). This CDR3 has 19 residues. V lost 3 bases and J lost 0, with 24 bases in between. Written as DNA, the CDR3 is TGCAGTGCTAGGATGCCCATAGGGGGGGCCGGGGTCTCCTACAATGAGCAGTTCTTC. Encoded protein: CSARMPIGGAGVSYNEQFF.

The V and J genes are TRBV20-1 and TRBJ1-2; 10 bases fit TRBD1. The germline V gene has CDR1 DFQATT and CDR2 SNEGSKA (reference sequence). This CDR3 is 18 amino acids long. The V segment lost 2 bases and the J segment 5 bases; nucleotides outside the gene matches: 17. The chain's CDR3 is CSARSDTRDRGWEYGYTF. Written as DNA, the CDR3 is TGCAGTGCTAGATCAGATACCCGGGACAGGGGTTGGGAGTATGGCTACACCTTC.

This clonotype was seen only a few times. The V call is TRBV14, the J call TRBJ2-1; D is perhaps TRBD1 (6 bases). The V end lost 4 bases, the J end lost 6 bases, and 10 bases lay between the germline ends. Looked up from germline, CDR1 is SGHDN and CDR2 is FVKESK. The CDR3 has 13 residues. CDR3 region: CASSPQGLNEQFF. The CDR3, as DNA: TGTGCCAGCAGCCCACAGGGTCTCAATGAGCAGTTCTTC.

The rearrangement links TRBV25-1 to TRBJ2-5; D gene unclear. CDR1 is MGHDK, CDR2 SYGVNS, per germline. This CDR3 has 14 residues. V lost 4 bases to trimming and J lost 4 bases, with 13 bases between them. CDR3 residues: CASSVTEVGETQYF. The CDR3 coding sequence is TGTGCCAGCAGTGTCACTGAGGTGGGAGAGACCCAGTACTTC.

V gene TRBV2 combines with J gene TRBJ1-5; no clear D gene. V was pared by 5 bases and J by 6 bases, with 11 bases between. The CDR3 has 13 residues. The germline V gene encodes CDR1 SNHLY and CDR2 FYNNEI. CDR3 in DNA: TGTGCCAGCAGTTACACACCTCGTCAGCCCCAGCATTTT. Translating it yields CASSYTPRQPQHF.

This clonotype has more than one count but fewer than ten. The V gene is TRBV6-1, the J gene TRBJ2-1; D is unresolved. V lost 7 bases and J lost 4, with 11 bases in between. The germline gives CDR1 MNHNS, CDR2 SASEGT. The CDR3 consists of 13 residues. Here the CDR3 reads CASIYDTYNEQFF. DNA for the CDR3: TGTGCCAGCATCTATGACACGTACAATGAGCAGTTCTTC.

Concerning this clonotype itself: A much larger clone differs from this one at a single base, so this may be a read error. This rearrangement joins TRBV10-1 to TRBJ2-3; D is perhaps TRBD2 (6 bases). This CDR3 comprises 15 residues. Looked up from germline, CDR1 is WNHNN and CDR2 is SYGVQD (reference sequence). Trimming shortened V by 4 bases and J by 3 bases, and 14 bases separated the two germline ends. CDR3 nucleotide sequence: TGCGCCAGCAGTGGGTCAACTAGCCTTACAGATACGCAGTATTTT. Its protein product is CASSGSTSLTDTQYF.

The V call is TRBV4-1, the J call TRBJ1-1, with D perhaps matching TRBD1 (5 bases). Looked up from germline, CDR1 is MGHRA and CDR2 is YSYEKL. V dropped 0 bases and J dropped 7 bases, with 18 bases sitting between them. The CDR3 extends over 16 amino acids. The CDR3 loop is CASSQEPWDGWIEAFF. CDR3 sequence (DNA): TGCGCCAGCAGCCAAGAGCCATGGGACGGATGGATTGAAGCTTTCTTT.